Below are 17 T cell receptor beta chains sequenced from a single sample in a study of CD8+ T cells in alopecia areata. Treatment here: oral pan-JAK inhibitor, 5-10 mg twice daily. Following RNA extraction, reverse transcription yielded cDNA that acted as the sequencing template. TCRdb's table, derived via immunoSEQ multiplex PCR, lists solely in-frame clones and lacks some. The sample has some 220,000 clones, approximately 57% seen once. This specimen consisted of CD4+ T cells sorted from blood, obtained at week 4, from a patient treated with tofacitinib. The receptors were gathered from a human donor with alopecia areata.

There are a few counts of this clone. Different DNA sequences within this sample yield the same CDR3. The V gene is TRBV2, the J gene TRBJ2-7, with D perhaps TRBD1 (5 bases). The V and J ends lost 3 bases and 1 base respectively, with 7 bases between them. This CDR3 has 13 amino acids. Germline V gene sequence: CDR1 SNHLY, CDR2 FYNNEI. The CDR3 coding sequence is TGTGCCAGCAGTGACGACAGTTCCTACGAGCAGTACTTC. This translates into CASSDDSSYEQYF.

This clone was counted between two and nine times. This chain links TRBV7-3 with TRBJ2-1, with D perhaps being TRBD1 or TRBD2 (5 bases each). Between the trimmed V and J ends, which lost 5 bases and 0 bases, there was a span of 11 bases. CDR1 and CDR2 from the germline V gene are SGHTA and FQGTGA. This CDR3 is 15 amino acids long. CDR3 sequence: CASSEGQSSYNEQFF. The DNA of the CDR3 is TGTGCCAGCAGCGAGGGGCAATCCTCCTACAATGAGCAGTTCTTC.

This chain uses TRBV29-1 with TRBJ1-2; D ambiguous. V was clipped by 4 bases and J by 5 bases, with 11 bases between them. This CDR3 is built from 12 residues. CDR1 is SQVTM and CDR2 is ANQGSEA in the germline V gene. The DNA for the CDR3 is TGCAGCGTTGGAGGTAGTTCTTATGGCTACACCTTC. Its protein product is CSVGGSSYGYTF.

This chain uses TRBV14 with TRBJ2-1, with a weak D call TRBD1 (5 bases). The V gene's germline CDR1 is SGHDN and CDR2 FVKESK. The length of the CDR3 is 12 residues. The V end lost 6 bases, the J end lost 10 bases, and 13 bases lay between the germline ends. The CDR3 protein is CASSRTYVEQFF. The CDR3 nucleotides are TGTGCCAGCAGTCGGACATACGTAGAGCAGTTCTTC.

This sequence joins TRBV5-1 and TRBJ2-6; a possible D gene is TRBD2 (5 bases). The CDR3 totals 15 residues. Germline V gene sequence: CDR1 SGHRS, CDR2 YFSETQ. The germline V and J ends were trimmed by 4 bases and 0 bases, with 8 bases remaining between them. The CDR3 is CASSPEGSGANVLTF. The CDR3 DNA follows: TGCGCCAGCAGCCCAGAGGGCTCTGGGGCCAACGTCCTGACTTTC.

This clone was counted once. The rearrangement links TRBV6-5 to TRBJ1-5; 8 bases match TRBD1. This CDR3 contains 13 residues. V lost 6 bases, J lost 4 bases, and 2 bases stayed unmatched. The germline CDR1 and CDR2 sequences are MNHEY and SVGAGI. The CDR3 protein is CASRGDRNQPQHF. For the CDR3, the DNA is TGTGCCAGCAGAGGGGACAGGAATCAGCCCCAGCATTTT.

J is TRBJ2-1 and V is TRBV27; D ambiguous. V lost 6 bases and J lost 2, with 5 bases in between. Germline V lookup: CDR1 MNHEY, CDR2 SMNVEV (reference sequence). The CDR3 is 12 residues long. The CDR3 region has the DNA TGTGCCAGCAGGGGTACCTACAATGAGCAGTTCTTC. This encodes CASRGTYNEQFF.

The chain joins TRBV5-1 to TRBJ2-5; 8 positions agree with TRBD1. The germline V gene has CDR1 SGHRS and CDR2 YFSETQ. The V segment lost 0 bases and the J segment 2 bases; nucleotides outside the gene matches: 3. This CDR3 spans 15 amino acids. For the CDR3, the DNA is TGCGCCAGCAGCTTGGACAGGGGGTTTCAAGAGACCCAGTACTTC. This codes for CASSLDRGFQETQYF.

This clone was detected once. This chain joins TRBV2 and TRBJ1-2; D is uncertain. In germline, CDR1 is SNHLY, CDR2 FYNNEI. The CDR3 is 12 amino acids. Trimming shortened V by 7 bases and J by 2 bases, and 8 bases separated the two germline ends. CDR3 amino acids: CASMGENYGYTF. Written as DNA, the CDR3 is TGTGCCAGCATGGGCGAGAACTATGGCTACACCTTC.

The rearrangement uses TRBV2 and TRBJ1-6; D not resolved. CDR1 and CDR2 (germline): SNHLY, FYNNEI. The CDR3 loop spans 14 amino acids. V gave up 4 bases and J gave up 0 bases, with 4 bases separating them. CDR3 nucleotide sequence: TGTGCCAGCAGTGCCCCCTCCTATAATTCACCCCTCCACTTT. Protein: CASSAPSYNSPLHF.

Turning to this clone: This specimen includes other DNA sequences encoding the same CDR3. The rearrangement joins TRBV5-1 to TRBJ2-7; 7 bases match TRBD1. CDR3 length: 14 residues. Germline values: CDR1 SGHRS, CDR2 YFSETQ. V shed 0 bases, J shed 4 bases, and the junction held 4 bases outside the gene matches. As DNA, the CDR3 is TGCGCCAGCAGCTTGGGCGGACAGGTTTACGAGCAGTACTTC. Translation gives CASSLGGQVYEQYF.

The chain uses TRBV29-1 and TRBJ2-7; TRBD2 aligns across 12 bases. The CDR3 is made up of 14 amino acids. The V and J ends lost 5 bases and 6 bases, in that order; junction bases with no gene match: 8. CDR1 is SQVTM, CDR2 ANQGSEA, per germline. CDR3 protein: CSVTTTSGGSEQYF. CDR3 DNA: TGCAGCGTTACTACGACTAGCGGGGGTTCCGAGCAGTACTTC.

The chain employs TRBV30 and TRBJ1-4; D might be TRBD1 (6 bases). Trimming took 0 bases from V and 4 from J, leaving 9 bases between them. The CDR3 runs to 14 residues. From germline, CDR1 is GTSNPN and CDR2 SVGIG (reference sequence). The CDR3 region has the DNA TGTGCCTGGAGTGTACGCAGGGGTAATGAAAAACTGTTTTTT. Protein sequence: CAWSVRRGNEKLFF. The whole variable domain, filled in from reference TRBV30 and TRBJ1-4, reads SQTIHQWPATLVQPVGSPLSLECTVEGTSNPNLYWYRQAAGRGLQLLFYSVGIGQISSEVPQNLSASRPQDRQFILSSKKLLLSDSGFYLCAWSVRRGNEKLFFGSGTQLSVL.

This sequence joins TRBV27 and TRBJ2-7, with TRBD1 as a possible D gene (5 bases). The CDR3 totals 15 residues. Looked up from germline, CDR1 is MNHEY and CDR2 is SMNVEV (reference sequence). Trimming shortened V by 2 bases and J by 1 base, and 12 bases separated the two germline ends. CDR3 residues: CASSLSSGKSYEQYF. The CDR3 nucleotides read TGTGCCAGCAGTTTAAGCTCAGGGAAATCCTACGAGCAGTACTTC.

The chain uses TRBV5-1 and TRBJ2-5; TRBD2 aligns across 8 bases. Germline CDR1 is SGHRS and CDR2 is YFSETQ. This CDR3 has 15 residues. With V trimmed by 2 bases and J by 2 bases, 5 bases remained unmatched. CDR3 nucleotides: TGCGCCAGCAGCTTCGGTAGCGGGGTACAAGAGACCCAGTACTTC. Its protein product is CASSFGSGVQETQYF. The variable domain in full, with the rest retrieved from reference TRBV5-1 and TRBJ2-5, is KAGVTQTPRYLIKTRGQQVTLSCSPISGHRSVSWYQQTPGQGLQFLFEYFSETQRNKGNFPGRFSGRQFSNSRSEMNVSTLELGDSALYLCASSFGSGVQETQYFGPGTRLLVL.

J is TRBJ2-3 and V is TRBV29-1; 8 bases map to TRBD1. The CDR3 extends over 13 amino acids. Germline loops: CDR1 SQVTM, CDR2 ANQGSEA. Losses at the gene ends were 4 bases for V and 7 bases for J; bases not matched to a gene: 7. CDR3 protein: CSVGVRGLNTQYF. As DNA, the CDR3 is TGCAGCGTTGGCGTCAGGGGGCTAAATACGCAGTATTTT.

This clone appeared a few times. This rearrangement joins TRBV2 to TRBJ2-3; 8 positions match TRBD2. This CDR3 contains 14 residues. Trimming at V came to 10 bases and at J to 4 bases, leaving 10 bases not matched to a gene. CDR1 is SNHLY and CDR2 is FYNNEI in the germline V gene. As DNA, the CDR3 is TGTGCCACCGGGGGGACTAGACGCGCAGATACGCAGTATTTT. It specifies CATGGTRRADTQYF.